The 22 T cell receptor beta chains in this list originate from one sample, sequenced in a study of blood T cells in healthy people across ages. For the second PCR, which ran for 7 to 11 cycles, a sample-barcoded 5' primer and a J-beta primer mix were used. One entry per CDR3 protein results from TCRdb running MiXCR on the 5' RACE reads. The repertoire holds hundreds of thousands of distinct CDR3 sequences, with about 42% as singletons. The material sequenced was blood. All receptors come from a man in his fifties or sixties in good health.

Points on this clonotype: A read error may account for a junction end that differs from germline. The gene calls are TRBV6-5 and TRBJ2-7; TRBD1 aligns across 9 bases. Germline assignment: CDR1 MNHEY and CDR2 SVGAGI. This CDR3 spans 15 amino acids. CDR3 nucleotides: TGTGCCAGCAGCCTCGCCGGGACAGGGCAATACGGGCAGTACTTC. Translating gives CASSLAGTGQYGQYF.

The chain is built from TRBV5-1 and TRBJ2-1; 8 nucleotides match TRBD2. This CDR3 is built from 15 residues. With 4 bases clipped from V and 5 bases from J, the junction kept 8 bases outside the gene matches. Germline V gene data show CDR1 as SGHRS and CDR2 as YFSETQ. CDR3 sequence (DNA): TGCGCCAGCAGCATCCGAACAGCGGGAGACAATGAGCAGTTCTTC. It yields the protein CASSIRTAGDNEQFF.

In its sample, this clonotype was seen many times. The V and J genes are TRBV6-6 and TRBJ2-7; 9 bases are a match to TRBD1. In germline, CDR1 is MNHNY, CDR2 SVGAGI (reference sequence). The CDR3 consists of 15 residues. The trim removed 5 bases at V and 1 base at J, leaving 6 bases unmatched. CDR3 bases: TGTGCCAGCAGTAATGGACAGGGGAGGTCCTACGAGCAGTACTTC. It yields the protein CASSNGQGRSYEQYF.

The gene calls are TRBV5-6 and TRBJ1-6; D uncertain. Germline-derived CDR1 and CDR2 are SGHDT and YYEEEE. CDR3 length: 14 residues. V shed 3 bases and J shed 7 bases, with 11 bases lying between them. CDR3 sequence: CASSSPTTNSPLHF. In nucleotides, the CDR3 is TGTGCCAGCAGCTCCCCCACAACCAATTCACCCCTCCACTTT.

This rearrangement joins TRBV7-9 to TRBJ2-1; weak D call: TRBD1 (5 bases). The CDR3 is 14 residues long. Germline V gene lookup returns CDR1 SEHNR and CDR2 FQNEAQ (reference sequence). V lost 3 bases to trimming and J lost 7 bases, with 13 bases between them. The CDR3 bases are TGTGCCAGCAGCTTGCCGCGTGGGGCAAATGAGCAGTTCTTC. It encodes CASSLPRGANEQFF.

J is TRBJ1-1 and V is TRBV6-6; 8 nucleotides agree with TRBD1. Germline CDR1 reads MNHNY; CDR2 reads SVGAGI (reference sequence). The CDR3 length is 15 residues. Trimming took 5 bases from V and 6 from J; bases not matched to a gene: 11. The DNA for the CDR3 is TGTGCCAGCAGTCTGTCCGGACAGGGTCCGGCTGAAGCTTTCTTT. Its translation is CASSLSGQGPAEAFF.

This clonotype came up a few times. The chain recombines TRBV15 with TRBJ2-7; TRBD1 matches 9 bases. From germline, CDR1 is LNHNV and CDR2 YYDKDF (reference sequence). The CDR3 has 15 residues. V was pared by 0 bases and J by 6 bases, with 6 bases of the junction left unmatched. CDR3 in DNA: TGTGCCACCAGCAGAGACCCTTTGACAGGGGGCGAGCAGTACTTC. Amino acids: CATSRDPLTGGEQYF.

The chain has TRBV4-3 and TRBJ1-4, with a tentative D call TRBD1 (5 bases). CDR1 and CDR2 (germline): LGHNA, YSLEER. The CDR3 totals 16 residues. Trimming stripped 0 bases from V and 6 bases from J, with 14 bases between. The CDR3 bases are TGCGCCAGCAGCCAAGAGGCCCGGGGGAGCTATGAAAAACTGTTTTTT. Translation: CASSQEARGSYEKLFF.

Many counts were recorded for this clonotype. This chain links TRBV5-1 with TRBJ2-1, with TRBD2 matching over 8 bases. Germline V lookup: CDR1 SGHRS, CDR2 YFSETQ. The CDR3 runs to 15 residues. The V segment lost 0 bases and the J segment 6 bases; nucleotides outside the gene matches: 5. This CDR3 reads CASSLAGTSLNEQFF. The CDR3 DNA reads TGCGCCAGCAGCTTGGCCGGGACTAGTCTCAATGAGCAGTTCTTC.

This clonotype has a single count. The chain couples TRBV5-1 to TRBJ1-6, with TRBD1 matching over 8 bases. The CDR3 has 16 amino acids. V gave up 4 bases and J gave up 2 bases; unmatched junction bases: 5. Germline lookup yields CDR1 SGHRS and CDR2 YFSETQ. The CDR3 is CASSQVTGAYNSPLHF. CDR3 coding DNA: TGCGCCAGCAGCCAAGTGACAGGGGCCTATAATTCACCCCTCCACTTT.

As DNA, the CDR3 is TGCGCCAGCAGCTTGGTTGGGGGGGAATCCTACAATGAGCAGTTCTTC. Amino acids: CASSLVGGESYNEQFF. The chain links TRBV5-1 to TRBJ2-1; 7 bases agree with TRBD2. The CDR3 contains 16 residues. CDR1 and CDR2 (germline): SGHRS, YFSETQ. Losses at the gene ends were 0 bases for V and 1 base for J; bases not matched to a gene: 4.

This clonotype was counted once. The chain employs TRBV7-2 and TRBJ2-3; no definite D call. CDR1 and CDR2 from the germline V gene are SGHTA and FQGNSA. The CDR3 length is 14 residues. With 3 bases removed from V and 3 bases from J, the gap between germline ends came to 10 bases. CDR3 loop: CASSFILGTDTQYF. The CDR3 region has the DNA TGTGCCAGCAGCTTTATATTAGGGACAGATACGCAGTATTTT.

This clonotype was recorded once. V is TRBV5-1 and J is TRBJ2-3, with 8 positions matching TRBD1. This CDR3 region has 16 residues. The J segment lost 3 bases and the V segment lost 1 base, leaving 7 bases of the junction unmatched. Germline V lookup: CDR1 SGHRS, CDR2 YFSETQ. The CDR3 DNA follows: TGCGCCAGCAGCTTGTTGGTCGGACAGGGAACAGATACGCAGTATTTT. Protein sequence: CASSLLVGQGTDTQYF.

The chain carries TRBV5-5 and TRBJ2-7, with 9 bases aligning to TRBD1. Per the germline V gene, CDR1 is SGHKS and CDR2 is YYEKEE (reference sequence). This CDR3 region has 17 residues. V lost 4 bases to trimming and J lost 1 base; unmatched junction nucleotides: 12. CDR3 sequence: CASSLGPYRGRSYEQYF. The CDR3 DNA sequence: TGTGCCAGCAGCCTCGGCCCGTACAGGGGGCGTTCCTACGAGCAGTACTTC.

Only a few counts were recorded for this clonotype. The chain has TRBV29-1 and TRBJ1-5; the match to TRBD1 covers 7 bases. Trimming at V came to 5 bases and at J to 2 bases, leaving 6 bases not matched to a gene. This CDR3 spans 14 amino acids. Germline V gene lookup returns CDR1 SQVTM and CDR2 ANQGSEA. As DNA, the CDR3 is TGCAGCGTTAGAGGGGGCGCTGGCAATCAGCCCCAGCATTTT. Amino acid sequence: CSVRGGAGNQPQHF.

The V and J genes are TRBV7-2 and TRBJ1-4; no clear D gene. The CDR3 runs to 12 residues. Per germline, CDR1 SGHTA and CDR2 FQGNSA. V was pared by 3 bases and J by 5 bases, with 4 bases between. CDR3 loop: CASSLKNEKLFF. For the CDR3, the DNA is TGTGCCAGCAGCTTGAAAAATGAAAAACTGTTTTTT.

This clonotype was detected once. A read error may be the cause here, since a much bigger clone is one base away. This sequence joins TRBV7-2 and TRBJ2-7, with 12 bases fitting TRBD2. Germline V lookup: CDR1 SGHTA, CDR2 FQGNSA. The CDR3 has 15 amino acids. The CDR3 spells CASSLRTSGAYDQYF. CDR3 coding DNA: TGTGCCAGCAGCCTACGGACTAGCGGGGCCTACGATCAGTACTTC.

The chain joins TRBV9 to TRBJ2-7, with 9 bases identical to TRBD2. The ends lost 1 base at V and 5 bases at J; junction bases unmatched: 7. Germline loops: CDR1 SGDLS, CDR2 YYNGEE. The CDR3 loop spans 15 amino acids. CDR3 loop: CASSVLGGGANEQYF. For the CDR3, the DNA is TGTGCCAGCAGCGTATTGGGCGGGGGGGCGAACGAGCAGTACTTC.

The chain links TRBV7-2 to TRBJ2-7; 12 bases are shared with TRBD1. The germline CDR1 and CDR2 sequences are SGHTA and FQGNSA. The CDR3 is made up of 14 amino acids. After removal of 3 bases from V and 6 bases from J, the junction contained 3 bases not matched to a gene. CDR3 in amino acids: CASSLGGQGAEQYF. The CDR3 bases are TGTGCCAGCAGCTTGGGGGGACAGGGGGCCGAGCAGTACTTC.

The chain combines TRBV7-8 with TRBJ2-3; a weak D match, TRBD2 (5 bases). The CDR3 runs 15 residues. V gave up 4 bases and J gave up 5 bases, with 16 bases separating them. Germline CDR1 and CDR2: SGHVS and FQNEAQ. The CDR3 coding sequence is TGTGCCAGCAGCTCAGAGACTATCCGCATAGATACGCAGTATTTT. As protein: CASSSETIRIDTQYF.

In its sample, this clonotype was seen a few times. This sequence joins TRBV12-3 or TRBV12-4 and TRBJ1-5, with 7 bases identical to TRBD1. Unmatched junction bases numbered 8, after V lost 5 bases and J lost 7 bases. The CDR3 spans 14 residues. The CDR3 sequence is CASSARDSRQPQHF. CDR3 DNA: TGTGCCAGCAGTGCCCGGGACAGTAGACAGCCCCAGCATTTT.

This clonotype came up a few times. The J gene is TRBJ2-7, the V gene TRBV27; 9 nucleotides line up with TRBD2. The V and J ends lost 6 bases and 8 bases, in that order; junction bases with no gene match: 11. The CDR3 consists of 14 residues. CDR1 MNHEY and CDR2 SMNVEV come from the germline V gene (reference sequence). The CDR3 reads CASSPSGTSRKQYF. The CDR3 nucleotides read TGTGCCAGCAGCCCTAGCGGGACGTCTAGGAAGCAGTACTTC.